These 17 T cell receptor beta chains were all obtained from the same sample, sequenced in a study of CD4 T cells in relation to SARS-CoV-2 and coronaviruses. Unexposed donor CD4+ T cells date from about 2011-2018, before the COVID-19 pandemic. After ten to eleven days of culture, CD4+ T cells were isolated. No antigen has been identified for these receptors. Profiling relied on immunoSEQ multiplex PCR, and the TCRdb table lists in-frame clones only, not all of them. Among 25,000 to 30,000 clones, over 75% were seen once, and the ten largest hold about 15%. Input material: CD4+ T cells from PBMCs, cultured in vitro. The source of these receptors is a human donor in good health.

The V gene is TRBV5-6, the J gene TRBJ2-3; possible D gene TRBD1, 6 bases. The CDR3 loop spans 15 amino acids. The germline V and J ends were trimmed by 4 bases and 6 bases, with 18 bases remaining between them. The V gene's germline CDR1 is SGHDT and CDR2 YYEEEE. CDR3 region: CASSPWTVDTDTQYF. The CDR3 DNA is TGTGCCAGCAGCCCGTGGACAGTCGATACGGATACGCAGTATTTT.

This clone was picked up a small number of times. The CDR3 coding sequence is TGCAGCGTTGGGGTTGGTAGGAACACCTTC. Amino acids: CSVGVGRNTF. The rearrangement uses TRBV29-1 and TRBJ1-2; no reliable D call. The CDR3 consists of 10 residues. The germline CDR1 and CDR2 sequences are SQVTM and ANQGSEA. Trimming took 4 bases from V and 12 from J, leaving 12 bases between them.

The chain uses TRBV7-3 and TRBJ2-3; 10 bases match TRBD2. The V gene's germline CDR1 is SGHTA and CDR2 FQGTGA. V was clipped by 4 bases and J by 5 bases; unmatched bases: 6. The CDR3 is made up of 15 amino acids. For the CDR3, the DNA is TGTGCCAGCAGCTCCACCGGACTAGCGGAAGATACGCAGTATTTT. Protein product: CASSSTGLAEDTQYF.

This clone was picked up a small number of times. The V and J genes are TRBV5-5 and TRBJ2-5; possibly TRBD2 for D (6 bases). Trimming took 0 bases from V and 7 from J, leaving 19 bases between them. Per germline, CDR1 SGHKS and CDR2 YYEKEE (reference sequence). CDR3 length: 16 residues. The CDR3 protein is CASSLVPRVVEGTQYF. The CDR3, as DNA: TGTGCCAGCAGCTTGGTTCCCAGGGTTGTGGAGGGGACCCAGTACTTC.

This clone occurred a few times. This rearrangement joins TRBV5-6 to TRBJ2-7, with unresolved D. The CDR3 is made up of 10 amino acids. V dropped 9 bases and J dropped 4 bases, with 8 bases sitting between them. The V gene's germline CDR1 is SGHDT and CDR2 YYEEEE. The CDR3 nucleotides are TGTGCCACCGTCGAATACGAGCAGTACTTC. It specifies CATVEYEQYF. Full variable domain (outside the CDR3, taken from reference TRBV5-6 and TRBJ2-7): DAGVTQSPTHLIKTRGQQVTLRCSPKSGHDTVSWYQQALGQGPQFIFQYYEEEERQRGNFPDRFSGHQFPNYSSELNVNALLLGDSALYLCATVEYEQYFGPGTRLTVT.

The chain is built from TRBV6-5 and TRBJ1-2, with D hard to call. CDR3 size: 11 residues. Trimming took off 5 bases at V and 7 bases at J, with 8 bases between the two ends. CDR1 is MNHEY, CDR2 SVGAGI, per germline. CDR3: CASSTGAGYTF. The CDR3 region has the DNA TGTGCCAGCAGTACTGGAGCTGGCTACACCTTC.

This clone turned up a few times. The chain recombines TRBV7-3 with TRBJ2-2; D unresolved. The ends were cut back, 2 bases at V and 6 bases at J, with 4 bases in the middle. Germline loops: CDR1 SGHTA, CDR2 FQGTGA. This CDR3 is built from 12 residues. The CDR3 DNA reads as TGTGCCAGCAGCTTACTGGCCGGGGAGCTGTTTTTT. This translates into CASSLLAGELFF.

The table lists this clone with a count of one. The chain is built from TRBV6-4 and TRBJ1-1; D ambiguous. Per the germline V gene, CDR1 is MRHNA and CDR2 is SNTAGT. The CDR3 consists of 13 residues. With 2 bases removed from V and 0 bases from J, the gap between germline ends came to 4 bases. CDR3 in DNA: TGTGCCAGCAGTGACGAGCTGAACACTGAAGCTTTCTTT. This translates into CASSDELNTEAFF.

This chain links TRBV12-1 with TRBJ2-1; the table names TRBD1, a call not compared with the DNA. TRBV12-1 is a known pseudogene. The CDR3 length is 15 residues. The CDR3 loop reads CASSFPDRGRDEQFF. The CDR3 region has the DNA TGTGCCAGCAGCTTCCCCGACAGGGGTAGGGATGAGCAGTTCTTC.

The chain recombines TRBV6-5 with TRBJ1-2; 10 bases are a match to TRBD1. This CDR3 is built from 13 residues. CDR1 and CDR2 (germline): MNHEY, SVGAGI. V shed 6 bases, J shed 8 bases, and the junction held 6 bases outside the gene matches. The CDR3 protein is CASRRQGAQGYTF. The DNA for the CDR3 is TGTGCCAGCAGGCGACAGGGGGCGCAGGGCTACACCTTC.

The chain carries TRBV3-1 (or the pseudogene TRBV3-2) and TRBJ2-5; D perhaps matches TRBD2 (6 bases). The CDR3 totals 15 residues. V lost 2 bases to trimming and J lost 5 bases, with 15 bases between them. CDR1 is LGHDT and CDR2 is YNNKEL in the germline V gene (reference sequence). The chain's CDR3 is CASSQRDGSKETQYF. The CDR3 DNA reads as TGTGCCAGCAGCCAACGGGACGGGAGTAAGGAGACCCAGTACTTC.

This chain links TRBV7-6 with TRBJ2-3; 9 nucleotides align to TRBD1. In germline, CDR1 is SGHVS, CDR2 FNYEAQ. The CDR3 extends over 15 amino acids. Trimming took 3 bases from V and 3 from J; bases not matched to a gene: 4. CDR3 residues: CASSFRDRVTDTQYF. The CDR3 region has the DNA TGTGCCAGCAGCTTCCGGGACAGGGTGACAGATACGCAGTATTTT.

The chain combines TRBV29-1 with TRBJ2-2, with D perhaps matching TRBD1 or TRBD2 (6 bases each). The CDR3 is 15 residues long. Germline CDR1 SQVTM, CDR2 ANQGSEA. The V gene lost 5 bases and the J gene lost 6 bases, with 19 bases spanning the gap. CDR3 in DNA: TGCAGCGTTAGCCAGGGGCCGACGGGGGCCGGGGAGCTGTTTTTT. It encodes CSVSQGPTGAGELFF.

The rearrangement links TRBV19 to TRBJ2-5; the match to TRBD1 covers 10 bases. CDR1 and CDR2 from the germline V gene are LNHDA and SQIVND (reference sequence). J gave up 5 bases and V 2 bases, and 8 bases lay outside the gene matches. This CDR3 is built from 16 residues. CDR3 loop: CASSIQTGGRRETQYF. The CDR3 bases are TGTGCCAGTAGTATACAGACAGGGGGCCGGAGGGAGACCCAGTACTTC.

This chain uses TRBV4-3 with TRBJ2-5, with D unresolved. This CDR3 is 16 amino acids long. Germline lookup yields CDR1 LGHNA and CDR2 YSLEER. V lost 2 bases and J lost 1, with 14 bases in between. In nucleotides, the CDR3 is TGCGCCAGCAGCCAACAATGGTCGGCGTCCCAAGAGACCCAGTACTTC. Translated, it gives CASSQQWSASQETQYF.

The chain is built from TRBV2 and TRBJ2-5; 7 nucleotides agree with TRBD2. The V gene's germline CDR1 is SNHLY and CDR2 FYNNEI. The CDR3 consists of 15 residues. V lost 4 bases and J lost 6; bases outside the gene matches: 11. The CDR3 is CASSVGREPSQTQYF. CDR3 DNA sequence: TGTGCCAGCAGTGTGGGGCGGGAGCCGTCCCAGACCCAGTACTTC. Using reference TRBV2 and TRBJ2-5 for the parts outside the CDR3, the full variable domain is EPEVTQTPSHQVTQMGQEVILRCVPISNHLYFYWYRQILGQKVEFLVSFYNNEISEKSEIFDDQFSVERPDGSNFTLKIRSTKLEDSAMYFCASSVGREPSQTQYFGPGTRLLVL.

This chain connects TRBV11-2 to TRBJ2-1; unclear D gene. The ends were cut back, 5 bases at V and 8 bases at J, with 7 bases in the middle. The germline V gene encodes CDR1 SGHAT and CDR2 FQNNGV. CDR3 length equals 11 residues. The CDR3 DNA follows: TGTGCCAGCAGCCTGTCTTATGAGCAGTTCTTC. Protein sequence: CASSLSYEQFF.